This entry lists 20 T cell receptor beta chains sequenced from one sample in a study of blood T cell repertoires in COVID-19. Measured with immunoSEQ multiplex PCR; TCRdb has only the in-frame clones, and not every one. This table has 150,000 to 200,000 clones, 85% to 90% appearing once. The sequencing sample was made of peripheral blood. Source of these receptors: a woman between 18 and 29 years old who had recovered from COVID-19.

This clone was observed once. The genes are TRBV4-1 and TRBJ2-7; TRBD1 matches at 10 bases. With 1 base clipped from V and 5 bases from J, the junction kept 5 bases outside the gene matches. The CDR3 covers 15 residues. Germline loops: CDR1 MGHRA, CDR2 YSYEKL. CDR3 sequence reads: CASSQAVGQGHEQYF. Here the CDR3 DNA reads TGCGCCAGCAGCCAAGCTGTGGGACAGGGGCACGAGCAGTACTTC.

The gene calls are TRBV9 and TRBJ2-7, with a tentative D call TRBD2 (5 bases). CDR3 size: 14 residues. Germline lookup yields CDR1 SGDLS and CDR2 YYNGEE. Trimming shortened V by 0 bases and J by 6 bases, and 13 bases separated the two germline ends. The CDR3 nucleotides read TGTGCCAGCAGCGTAGGGTCGGGGTTGGGCGAGCAGTACTTC. It is translated as CASSVGSGLGEQYF.

This chain joins TRBV5-8 and TRBJ1-5; 7 bases map to TRBD1. Germline CDR1 reads SGHTS; CDR2 reads YDEGEE. Germline trimming cut 3 bases from V and 0 bases from J; bases unmatched to any gene: 3. CDR3 length: 15 residues. The CDR3 DNA follows: TGTGCCAGCAGCTCGACAGGGTATAGCAATCAGCCCCAGCATTTT. Protein: CASSSTGYSNQPQHF. The full variable domain, in which reference TRBV5-8 and TRBJ1-5 provide the parts outside the CDR3, is EAGVTQSPTHLIKTRGQQATLRCSPISGHTSVYWYQQALGLGLQFLLWYDEGEERNRGNFPPRFSGRQFPNYSSELNVNALELEDSALYLCASSSTGYSNQPQHFGDGTRLSIL.

J is TRBJ2-5 and V is TRBV5-5; 8 bases are a match to TRBD1. Looked up from germline, CDR1 is SGHKS and CDR2 is YYEKEE (reference sequence). Unmatched junction bases numbered 16, after V lost 5 bases and J lost 13 bases. The CDR3 is 14 amino acids. Here the CDR3 DNA reads TGTGCCAGCAGTGGATATGGGGCAGGGGGCGCTTGGTACTTC. Amino acids: CASSGYGAGGAWYF.

The CDR3 is CASSLGGLDYGYTF. DNA for the CDR3: TGCGCCAGCAGCTTGGGAGGGCTTGACTATGGCTACACCTTC. V and J are TRBV5-1 and TRBJ1-2; D unresolved. Deletions cut 0 bases from V and 3 bases from J, with 9 bases between. This CDR3 spans 14 amino acids. Germline V lookup: CDR1 SGHRS, CDR2 YFSETQ.

The chain combines TRBV3-1 (or the pseudogene TRBV3-2) with TRBJ2-7; perhaps TRBD1 as D (6 bases). V was trimmed by 4 bases and J by 7 bases, leaving 20 bases between them. Germline V gene data show CDR1 as LGHDT and CDR2 as YNNKEL (reference sequence). This CDR3 contains 15 residues. This CDR3 reads CASSRGQVDGDEQYF. Written as DNA, the CDR3 is TGTGCCAGCAGCCGGGGACAAGTTGATGGGGATGAGCAGTACTTC.

CDR3 sequence: CASSGRQGTHFSTDTQYF. The CDR3 DNA sequence: TGTGCCAGCAGCGGAAGACAGGGCACACACTTTAGCACAGATACGCAGTATTTT. V and J are TRBV11-2 and TRBJ2-3; 7 positions match TRBD1. The CDR3 covers 18 residues. Germline CDR1 is SGHAT and CDR2 is FQNNGV. J gave up 0 bases and V 5 bases, and 14 bases lay outside the gene matches.

This clone was detected once. The sample contains more than one DNA sequence encoding this CDR3. The chain uses TRBV12-3 or TRBV12-4 and TRBJ2-5; no reliable D call. This CDR3 has 13 amino acids. The V end lost 1 base, the J end lost 5 bases, and 8 bases lay between the germline ends. The CDR3 loop reads CASSLGGGETQYF. As DNA, the CDR3 is TGTGCCAGCAGTTTAGGCGGTGGTGAGACCCAGTACTTC.

The rearrangement uses TRBV4-2 and TRBJ2-1, with 7 positions matching TRBD2. The germline V gene has CDR1 LGHNA and CDR2 YNFKEQ. The CDR3 spans 19 residues. The V gene end was trimmed by 1 base and the J gene end by 2 bases; junction bases not matched to a gene: 14. Here the CDR3 reads CASSQGEGPGVWAYNEQFF. The CDR3 nucleotides are TGTGCCAGCAGCCAAGGGGAGGGGCCGGGAGTATGGGCCTACAATGAGCAGTTCTTC.

V and J are TRBV7-9 and TRBJ1-3; TRBD1 matches 8 bases. CDR3 length: 17 residues. CDR1 and CDR2 (germline): SEHNR, FQNEAQ (reference sequence). Losses at the gene ends were 2 bases for V and 2 bases for J; bases not matched to a gene: 8. The CDR3 DNA sequence: TGTGCCAGCAGCTTATGGGCAGGGGGCATCGCTGGAAACACCATATATTTT. Residues: CASSLWAGGIAGNTIYF.

This chain links TRBV5-1 with TRBJ1-2; D perhaps matches TRBD1 (5 bases). V lost 4 bases and J lost 1, with 17 bases in between. The CDR3 contains 16 residues. Looked up from germline, CDR1 is SGHRS and CDR2 is YFSETQ. The CDR3 region is CASSRNSRDSNYGYTF. The CDR3 DNA follows: TGCGCCAGCAGCCGCAACTCACGCGACAGTAACTATGGCTACACCTTC.

This chain connects TRBV7-2 to TRBJ2-7; a weak D match, TRBD2 (6 bases). This CDR3 is 14 amino acids long. Germline loops: CDR1 SGHTA, CDR2 FQGNSA. The V end was cut by 4 bases, the J end by 4 bases, with 14 bases between. CDR3 in amino acids: CASSSSVAGYEQYV. DNA of the CDR3: TGTGCCAGCAGCTCCAGCGTGGCGGGATACGAGCAGTACGTC.

This sequence joins TRBV25-1 and TRBJ1-6; D is unresolved. Germline V gene lookup returns CDR1 MGHDK and CDR2 SYGVNS. This CDR3 comprises 16 residues. Trimming stripped 6 bases from V and 5 bases from J, with 17 bases between. CDR3 sequence: CASSPPYTRDNSPLHF. The CDR3 DNA reads as TGTGCCAGCAGCCCGCCCTACACCCGGGATAATTCACCCCTCCACTTT.

The chain is built from TRBV9 and TRBJ2-3, with TRBD2 matching 7 bases. The CDR3 contains 13 residues. J was trimmed by 3 bases and V by 5 bases; bases with no gene match: 3. The germline CDR1 and CDR2 sequences are SGDLS and YYNGEE. CDR3 residues: CASRSSGTDTQYF. DNA of the CDR3: TGTGCCAGCAGAAGTAGCGGGACAGATACGCAGTATTTT.

This clone appeared once. The J gene is TRBJ2-3, the V gene TRBV2; TRBD2 matches 15 bases. The CDR3 loop spans 16 amino acids. J gave up 4 bases and V 6 bases, and 5 bases lay outside the gene matches. Germline loops: CDR1 SNHLY, CDR2 FYNNEI. CDR3 amino acids: CASSVGTSGRSDTQYF. CDR3 DNA sequence: TGTGCCAGCAGCGTAGGGACTAGCGGGAGGTCAGATACGCAGTATTTT.

The chain has TRBV29-1 and TRBJ2-1; 12 bases fit TRBD2. Germline V gene data show CDR1 as SQVTM and CDR2 as ANQGSEA. The V and J ends lost 3 bases and 1 base, in that order; junction bases with no gene match: 4. The CDR3 contains 16 residues. As DNA, the CDR3 is TGCAGCGTTGATGGGACTAGCGGGCTTTCCTACAATGAGCAGTTCTTC. It encodes CSVDGTSGLSYNEQFF.

The J gene is TRBJ1-2, the V gene TRBV19; tentatively, D is TRBD1 (5 bases). Germline V CDR1 and CDR2: LNHDA, SQIVND (reference sequence). V was shortened by 8 bases and J by 4 bases, with 17 bases between the two germline ends. The CDR3 contains 14 residues. CDR3 sequence (DNA): TGTGCCAGTTCCTTCAGCGGGGCGGGCTATGGCTACACCTTC. This codes for CASSFSGAGYGYTF.

J is TRBJ1-2 and V is TRBV5-6; 9 positions agree with TRBD1. Germline CDR1 and CDR2: SGHDT and YYEEEE. This CDR3 is built from 15 residues. J lost 4 bases, V lost 5 bases, and 9 bases had no gene match. This chain's CDR3 is CASRLTGGSGYGYTF. DNA of the CDR3: TGTGCCAGCAGACTTACAGGGGGCTCTGGCTATGGCTACACCTTC. Filled out from reference TRBV5-6 and TRBJ1-2, the complete variable domain reads DAGVTQSPTHLIKTRGQQVTLRCSPKSGHDTVSWYQQALGQGPQFIFQYYEEEERQRGNFPDRFSGHQFPNYSSELNVNALLLGDSALYLCASRLTGGSGYGYTFGSGTRLTVV.

V is TRBV27 and J is TRBJ1-3, with D unresolved. The CDR3 covers 13 residues. With 4 bases removed from V and 4 bases from J, the gap between germline ends came to 8 bases. Per germline, CDR1 MNHEY and CDR2 SMNVEV (reference sequence). The CDR3 loop reads CASSSEAGNTIYF. The DNA for the CDR3 is TGTGCCAGCAGTTCCGAAGCGGGAAACACCATATATTTT.

The chain couples TRBV9 to TRBJ2-1; the match to TRBD1 covers 8 bases. CDR3 length equals 20 residues. Germline lookup yields CDR1 SGDLS and CDR2 YYNGEE. V gave up 0 bases and J gave up 7 bases; unmatched junction bases: 21. The DNA of the CDR3 is TGTGCCAGCAGCGTAGCTCCCCGCGACAGGGGTTTGCTTGGACGAAATGAGCAGTTCTTC. Translated: CASSVAPRDRGLLGRNEQFF.